The TCR beta chain under discussion was sequenced for a study of T cells in Graves' hyperthyroidism and ophthalmopathy. Study-wide results and caveats: Ophthalmopathy was identified by the model a median approximately six months ahead of onset.

Investigators excluded patients with uncontrolled infection, other autoimmune disease, pregnancy or lactation. The study based diagnoses on clinical symptoms, serum thyroxine and TRAb, thyroid ultrasound and orbital computed tomography. Fresh 10 ml peripheral blood yielded PBMCs. Amplification of TCR beta CDR3 regions used RNA as the template. First-round RT-PCR targeting the TCR CDR3 was performed with the HTBI primer set. TCRdb re-called the multiplex PCR reads with MiXCR, one entry per CDR3 protein. The sample gives hundreds of thousands of distinct CDR3 sequences, approximately 19% of which show up once; under 45% is in the top ten. Only a few counts were recorded for this clonotype. Antigen unknown. Germline V gene lookup returns CDR1 KGHDR and CDR2 SFDVKD. This CDR3 has 16 amino acids. V was clipped by 2 bases and J by 3 bases, with 15 bases between them.

The material sequenced was blood. This chain joins TRBV24-1 and TRBJ1-2; possibly TRBD1 for D (5 bases). The sequence was obtained from a man in his fifties or sixties with Graves' ophthalmopathy. CDR3 sequence: CATSDSGPGRDYGYTF. CDR3 coding DNA: TGTGCCACCAGTGATTCGGGGCCGGGCAGGGACTATGGCTACACCTTC.